A single T cell receptor beta chain is shown here with its context. Antigen unknown. These data belong to a study of CD8 T cells in ankylosing spondylitis. This CDR3 comprises 15 residues. The V gene's germline CDR1 is MNHEY and CDR2 SVGEGT. V lost 6 bases, J lost 4 bases, and 11 bases stayed unmatched. Construction of TCR beta libraries was performed using quantitative 5'-RACE with molecular barcodes. TCRdb reprocessed the 5' RACE reads with MiXCR, giving one entry per CDR3 protein. The table lists some 240,000 distinct CDR3 sequences, about 24% of them singletons. Study results and caveats: In ankylosing spondylitis blood, a motif of eight highly homologous TCR beta variants appeared characteristic. Clones linked to disease, bearing a CD8+ phenotype, were relatively rare in peripheral blood.

Sequencing was done on a sample of blood, either unsorted or a sorted T cell fraction (not recorded which). The chain joins TRBV6-2 or TRBV6-3 to TRBJ1-1; TRBD1 matches 7 bases. This sequence was found in a male donor with ankylosing spondylitis or in good health (not recorded which). The CDR3 here is CASSPRQGVGTEAFF. The DNA for the CDR3 is TGTGCCAGCAGCCCGCGACAGGGAGTAGGCACTGAAGCTTTCTTT.